These T cell receptor beta chains were read from a single sample in a study of T cells after posttransplantation cyclophosphamide. Measured with immunoSEQ multiplex PCR; TCRdb has only the in-frame clones, and not every one. The table records around 25,000 clones without singletons, the ten largest covering 6% to 7%. Sequenced sample: PBMCs. Receptors originate from an older woman in good health, CMV-negative, and a related stem cell transplant donor. CDR3s include the opening cysteine and the closing phenylalanine or tryptophan. The D gene is left open where the match is weak. Size is stated for part of the rows, as once, few or many counts, or as a class when the clone is expanded.

V gene	D gene	clone size	J gene	CDR3 protein	CDR3 DNA
TRBV9	NA	few	TRBJ2-2	CASSVGAGNGELFF	TGTGCCAGCAGCGTAGGGGCAGGGAACGGGGAGCTGTTTTTT
TRBV4-2	NA	many	TRBJ1-1	CASSQDMKGVSTEAFF	TGTGCCAGCAGCCAAGATATGAAAGGGGTGAGCACTGAAGCTTTCTTT
TRBV5-6	TRBD2	many	TRBJ2-3	CASSWTSGTDTQYF	TGTGCCAGCAGCTGGACTAGCGGGACAGATACGCAGTATTTT
TRBV5-5	TRBD2	many	TRBJ2-1	CASSLGGLITSGKYNEQFF	TGTGCCAGCAGCTTGGGGGGCCTGATCACTAGCGGGAAATACAATGAGCAGTTCTTC
TRBV18	NA	many	TRBJ2-7	CASSPGVEYEQYF	TGTGCCAGCTCACCCGGGGTTGAGTACGAGCAGTACTTC
TRBV6-1	TRBD1	many	TRBJ2-2	CASRDRVQVGELFF	TGTGCCAGCAGGGACAGGGTTCAGGTGGGGGAGCTGTTTTTT
TRBV9	TRBD1	many	TRBJ2-7	CASSVTGTGEQYF	TGTGCCAGCAGCGTGACAGGGACGGGGGAGCAGTACTTC
TRBV7-2	TRBD1	many	TRBJ1-6	CASSLTGQGNNSPLHF	TGTGCCAGCAGCTTGACCGGACAGGGAAATAATTCACCCCTCCACTTT
TRBV6-6	NA	many	TRBJ1-1	CASRGRTEAFF	TGTGCCAGCAGGGGGAGGACTGAAGCTTTCTTT
TRBV2	NA	NA	TRBJ2-3	CASRGGGAGGSDTQYF	TGTGCCAGCAGGGGTGGGGGGGCCGGTGGGTCAGATACGCAGTATTTT
TRBV11-2	NA	many	TRBJ2-3	CASSSPGGRTDTQYF	TGTGCCAGCAGCTCCCCCGGAGGGAGGACAGATACGCAGTATTTT
TRBV9	TRBD1	NA	TRBJ1-2	CASSVFDRVGSAGYTF	TGTGCCAGCAGCGTGTTTGACAGGGTTGGTTCCGCTGGCTACACCTTC
TRBV28	NA	NA	TRBJ1-6	CASSLAFLSPLHF	TGTGCCAGCAGTTTGGCATTCCTGTCACCCCTCCACTTT
TRBV2	TRBD1	many	TRBJ2-5	CASSVDRAWETQYF	TGTGCCAGCAGTGTGGACAGGGCTTGGGAGACCCAGTACTTC
TRBV5-4	TRBD2	NA	TRBJ2-1	CASSLAGGTYNEQFF	TGTGCCAGCAGCTTAGCGGGGGGAACCTACAATGAGCAGTTCTTC
TRBV7-8	NA	many	TRBJ2-3	CASSLGLAGDTQYF	TGTGCCAGCAGCTTAGGCCTAGCTGGAGATACGCAGTATTTT
TRBV5-4	NA	many	TRBJ2-3	CASSLEAMGTDTQYF	TGTGCCAGCAGCTTGGAAGCTATGGGCACAGATACGCAGTATTTT
TRBV18	TRBD1	few	TRBJ1-5	CASSPGQVRNQPQHF	TGTGCCAGCTCACCAGGACAGGTTAGGAATCAGCCCCAGCATTTT
TRBV5-1	TRBD2	many	TRBJ2-1	CASSLGLAHNEQFF	TGCGCCAGCAGCTTGGGACTAGCGCACAATGAGCAGTTCTTC
TRBV7-2	TRBD1	many	TRBJ2-2	CASSLEVGTGATGELFF	TGTGCCAGCAGCTTAGAGGTCGGGACAGGGGCCACCGGGGAGCTGTTTTTT
TRBV6-5	TRBD1	NA	TRBJ1-2	CASSRTGANYGYTF	TGTGCCAGCAGTAGGACAGGGGCCAACTATGGCTACACCTTC
TRBV4-1	NA	many	TRBJ1-5	CASSQDLGVPANQPQHF	TGCGCCAGCAGCCAAGATTTAGGGGTTCCGGCAAATCAGCCCCAGCATTTT
TRBV6-5	TRBD1	many	TRBJ1-1	CASSRPGGIGTEAFF	TGTGCCAGCAGTCGCCCAGGGGGGATTGGAACTGAAGCTTTCTTT
TRBV28	TRBD2	many	TRBJ2-1	CASSSHFGTSGFSSYNEQFF	TGTGCCAGCAGTTCACATTTCGGGACTAGCGGATTTAGCTCCTACAATGAGCAGTTCTTC
TRBV4-2	TRBD1	many	TRBJ1-6	CASSQVGGQGAVLALHF	TGTGCCAGCAGCCAAGTGGGGGGACAGGGGGCTGTTCTGGCCCTCCACTTT
TRBV4-3	TRBD1	many	TRBJ2-5	CASSQDHLTGGQTQYF	TGCGCCAGCAGCCAAGATCATTTGACAGGGGGCCAGACCCAGTACTTC
TRBV11-2	TRBD1	many	TRBJ1-2	CASSFQGAANYGYTF	TGTGCCAGCAGCTTCCAGGGGGCCGCGAACTATGGCTACACCTTC
TRBV5-1	NA	many	TRBJ1-3	CASSQGRISGNTIYF	TGCGCCAGCAGCCAGGGGCGGATCTCTGGAAACACCATATATTTT
TRBV19	TRBD2	many	TRBJ2-5	CASSILTGLGGQETQYF	TGTGCCAGTAGTATTCTCACCGGACTAGGAGGGCAAGAGACCCAGTACTTC
TRBV11-3	TRBD1	many	TRBJ2-1	CASSLTGRKGYNEQFF	TGTGCCAGCAGCTTGACAGGGAGAAAGGGATACAATGAGCAGTTCTTC
TRBV7-2	NA	NA	TRBJ1-5	CASSRAGRSNQPQHF	TGTGCCAGCAGCAGGGCGGGACGGAGCAATCAGCCCCAGCATTTT
TRBV6-5	NA	many	TRBJ2-2	CASSYSRPSVGELFF	TGTGCCAGCAGTTACTCGAGGCCTTCGGTCGGGGAGCTGTTTTTT
TRBV28	TRBD1	many	TRBJ2-7	CASSTLGGSYEQYF	TGTGCCAGCAGTACCTTAGGGGGCTCGTACGAGCAGTACTTC
TRBV7-8	NA	NA	TRBJ1-6	CASSLGGLPNSPLHF	TGTGCCAGCAGCTTGGGGGGACTGCCGAATTCACCCCTCCACTTT
TRBV6-6	TRBD1	many	TRBJ1-1	CASSYRTGPSNTEAFF	TGTGCCAGCAGTTACCGGACAGGGCCATCGAACACTGAAGCTTTCTTT
TRBV11-2	TRBD1	many	TRBJ2-2	CASSLGTGGSGELFF	TGTGCCAGCAGCTTAGGGACAGGGGGCTCCGGGGAGCTGTTTTTT
TRBV4-3	TRBD2	many	TRBJ2-4	CASSQDLAELAKNIQYF	TGCGCCAGCAGCCAAGATCTAGCGGAGCTAGCCAAAAACATTCAGTACTTC
TRBV9	NA	NA	TRBJ2-7	CASGKGQRYEQYF	TGTGCCAGCGGGAAGGGACAAAGATACGAGCAGTACTTC
TRBV5-6	NA	few	TRBJ2-5	CASSRALQETQYF	TGTGCCAGCAGCCGCGCCCTCCAAGAGACCCAGTACTTC
TRBV25-1	TRBD2	few	TRBJ2-3	CASKWSGSTDTQYF	TGTGCCAGCAAGTGGAGCGGGAGTACAGATACGCAGTATTTT
TRBV21-1	NA	NA	TRBJ2-5	CASSARQVLGAQYF	TGTGCCAGCAGCGCCCGACAGGTTCTTGGGGCCCAGTACTTC
TRBV29-1	TRBD1	many	TRBJ1-1	CSGGTGQAEAFF	TGCAGCGGAGGGACAGGGCAGGCTGAAGCTTTCTTT
TRBV6-7	TRBD1	many	TRBJ1-4	CASRKDRALKLFF	TGTGCCAGCCGAAAGGACAGGGCACTGAAACTGTTTTTT
TRBV19	NA	many	TRBJ1-5	CASSIPTGGSNQPQHF	TGTGCCAGTAGTATACCGACAGGCGGGAGCAATCAGCCCCAGCATTTT
TRBV9	NA	many	TRBJ1-6	CASSVDGTLNSPLHF	TGTGCCAGCAGCGTAGATGGGACATTGAATTCACCCCTCCACTTT
TRBV9	TRBD2	few	TRBJ2-3	CASSRGGSTDTQYF	TGTGCCAGCTCACGGGGGGGTAGCACAGATACGCAGTATTTT
TRBV9	NA	many	TRBJ2-6	CASSARSGANVLTF	TGTGCCAGCAGCGCCCGCTCTGGGGCCAACGTCCTGACTTTC
TRBV28	TRBD1	few	TRBJ1-6	CASRETGGADSPLHF	TGTGCCAGCAGGGAGACAGGGGGCGCCGATTCACCCCTCCACTTT
TRBV11-3	NA	many	TRBJ2-2	CASSLDNSGELFF	TGTGCCAGCAGCTTAGATAATTCCGGGGAGCTGTTTTTT
TRBV6-5	TRBD2	NA	TRBJ2-7	CASSYGPRGGEQYF	TGTGCCAGCAGTTACGGCCCTCGCGGGGGCGAGCAGTACTTC
TRBV6-5	TRBD1	few	TRBJ1-2	CASRDRGPGYTF	TGTGCCAGCCGGGACAGGGGGCCCGGCTACACCTTC
TRBV27	NA	NA	TRBJ1-2	CASSTFRAGQHYGYTF	TGTGCCAGCAGCACTTTTAGAGCAGGGCAGCACTATGGCTACACCTTC
TRBV29-1	NA	NA	TRBJ2-7	CSVKAAPGEQYF	TGCAGCGTTAAGGCGGCCCCCGGCGAGCAGTACTTC
TRBV20-1	NA	many	TRBJ2-5	CSAREQETQYF	TGCAGTGCTCGGGAGCAAGAGACCCAGTACTTC